This entry lists 8 T cell receptor beta chains sequenced from one sample in a study of T-cell memory formation after mild COVID-19. TCRdb independently ran MiXCR on the 5' RACE reads; one entry per CDR3 protein. The table lists about 310,000 distinct CDR3 sequences, less than 20% of them singletons. Sample: PBMCs or a T cell subset sorted from them (not recorded which). The source of these receptors is a man younger than 35 who had mild COVID-19 (a few samples of this study predate the infection). Cell type and time point are not known.

The rearrangement joins TRBV4-1 to TRBJ1-2, with 7 nucleotides matching TRBD1. The CDR3 has 15 amino acids. V lost 1 base and J lost 3; bases outside the gene matches: 5. The germline gives CDR1 MGHRA, CDR2 YSYEKL. This chain's CDR3 is CASSQVSRGDYGYTF. Here the CDR3 DNA reads TGCGCCAGCAGCCAAGTGAGCAGGGGGGACTATGGCTACACCTTC.

In this sample, this clonotype turned up once. The chain has TRBV11-3 and TRBJ1-2; D gene ambiguous. Germline V gene sequence: CDR1 SGHNT, CDR2 YENEEA. The CDR3 is 17 residues long. The V end lost 1 base, the J end lost 0 bases, and 15 bases lay between the germline ends. CDR3 DNA: TGTGCCAGCAGCTTAGGCTTTACGTGGAATCCTAACTATGGCTACACCTTC. It encodes CASSLGFTWNPNYGYTF.

This clonotype was seen only a few times. The V call is TRBV12-3 or TRBV12-4, the J call TRBJ1-4, with D hard to call. The CDR3 totals 14 residues. Trimming shortened V by 5 bases and J by 8 bases, and 15 bases separated the two germline ends. CDR3 DNA: TGTGCCAGCAGTCCGGGCGTGCTGGGGGAAAAACTGTTTTTT. This codes for CASSPGVLGEKLFF.

This clonotype was found many times. The chain couples TRBV7-2 to TRBJ2-5, with 9 bases aligning to TRBD2. The ends lost 6 bases at V and 2 bases at J; junction bases unmatched: 4. There are 14 residues in the CDR3. The germline CDR1 and CDR2 sequences are SGHTA and FQGNSA. The CDR3, as DNA: TGTGCCAGCAGTTTCAGCGGGGGGCAAGAGACCCAGTACTTC. Translated: CASSFSGGQETQYF.

The chain joins TRBV6-2 or TRBV6-3 to TRBJ1-1; unclear D gene. Between the trimmed V and J ends, which lost 0 bases and 1 base, there was a span of 18 bases. The length of the CDR3 is 18 residues. Per the germline V gene, CDR1 is MNHEY and CDR2 is SVGEGT. The CDR3 DNA reads as TGTGCCAGCAGTTACTCGAATTGGGGTTTCCTCCCGAACACTGAAGCTTTCTTT. Its protein product is CASSYSNWGFLPNTEAFF.

This clonotype was seen a handful of times. V is TRBV9 and J is TRBJ2-3; 10 bases agree with TRBD2. The V gene end was trimmed by 2 bases and the J gene end by 5 bases; junction bases not matched to a gene: 5. Germline V lookup: CDR1 SGDLS, CDR2 YYNGEE. The CDR3 has 15 amino acids. The CDR3 nucleotides read TGTGCCAGCAGCGTTAGCGGGGGGCAAGGAGATACGCAGTATTTT. Translating it yields CASSVSGGQGDTQYF.

This clonotype was seen a few times. The genes are TRBV20-1 and TRBJ2-2; D unresolved. Trimming cost V 2 bases and J 4 bases, with 8 bases left between them. This CDR3 comprises 13 residues. The V gene's germline CDR1 is DFQATT and CDR2 SNEGSKA (reference sequence). The CDR3 loop reads CSARSFPTGELFF. The CDR3 DNA is TGCAGTGCTAGAAGCTTCCCCACCGGGGAGCTGTTTTTT.

The chain carries TRBV7-9 and TRBJ1-1; D uncertain. This CDR3 has 12 amino acids. Germline CDR1 is SEHNR and CDR2 is FQNEAQ (reference sequence). V lost 0 bases to trimming and J lost 6 bases, with 5 bases between them. The CDR3 bases are TGTGCCAGCAGCTTAGCGGCTCCTGAAGCTTTCTTT. Residues: CASSLAAPEAFF.